The 22 T cell receptor beta chains in this list originate from one sample, sequenced in a study of blood T cell repertoires in COVID-19. Profiled with immunoSEQ multiplex PCR; TCRdb holds only in-frame clones, not every one. Here the sample spans about 60,000 clones, approximately 80% being singletons. The source material was peripheral blood. These receptors all stem from a human donor in a cohort sampled during active COVID-19.

This clone was detected only a few times. The rearrangement links TRBV13 to TRBJ2-7, with 14 bases lining up with TRBD2. There are 19 residues in the CDR3. V was pared by 5 bases and J by 0 bases, with 12 bases of the junction left unmatched. From germline, CDR1 is PRHDT and CDR2 FYEKMQ (reference sequence). The CDR3 region is CASSIYGLAGGPTSYEQYF. CDR3 nucleotide sequence: TGTGCCAGCAGCATATACGGACTAGCGGGGGGTCCCACCTCCTACGAGCAGTACTTC.

This clone appeared a few times. V is TRBV4-1 and J is TRBJ2-5, with D possibly TRBD1 on 5 matching bases. V was pared by 4 bases and J by 4 bases, with 13 bases between. Germline assignment: CDR1 MGHRA and CDR2 YSYEKL. The CDR3 contains 14 residues. DNA of the CDR3: TGCGCCAGCAGCCGGTTCTTTAGGGGAGAGACCCAGTACTTC. This translates into CASSRFFRGETQYF.

The chain uses TRBV24-1 and TRBJ2-3; 10 positions match TRBD2. After removal of 4 bases from V and 4 bases from J, the junction contained 4 bases not matched to a gene. The germline V gene has CDR1 KGHDR and CDR2 SFDVKD. This CDR3 contains 15 residues. CDR3 sequence (DNA): TGTGCCACCAGTGACTCCGGGACTAGCGCAGATACGCAGTATTTT. It yields the protein CATSDSGTSADTQYF.

The sample holds one count of this clone. J is TRBJ2-7 and V is TRBV28; the match to TRBD1 covers 8 bases. Germline V gene data show CDR1 as MDHEN and CDR2 as SYDVKM. Trimming cost V 6 bases and J 2 bases; bases outside gene matches: 12. This CDR3 has 16 residues. CDR3 sequence (DNA): TGTGCCAGCAGCAGTTTAGGGACAGGATTTACCTACGAGCAGTACTTC. It specifies CASSSLGTGFTYEQYF.

The chain is built from TRBV11-2 and TRBJ2-7, with 11 nucleotides matching TRBD2. The CDR3 loop spans 13 amino acids. Germline CDR1 and CDR2: SGHAT and FQNNGV. V dropped 5 bases and J dropped 11; count of bases not matched to a gene: 8. The CDR3 DNA reads TGTGCCAGCAGCGGAACTAGCGGGAGATTGGAGTACTTC. Amino acids: CASSGTSGRLEYF.

The J gene is TRBJ2-1, the V gene TRBV7-3, with 10 bases fitting TRBD2. The length of the CDR3 is 14 residues. V lost 5 bases, J lost 9 bases, and 7 bases stayed unmatched. Per the germline V gene, CDR1 is SGHTA and CDR2 is FQGTGA. Here the CDR3 reads CASSPRLAGAEQFF. CDR3 in DNA: TGTGCCAGCAGCCCGCGTCTAGCGGGAGCTGAGCAGTTCTTC.

This clone came up once. Here the CDR3 DNA reads TGCGCCAGCTACAGGGGAGGGAACACCGGGGAGCTGTTTTTT. It yields the protein CASYRGGNTGELFF. The V gene is TRBV23-1, the J gene TRBJ2-2; tentative D call: TRBD1 (7 bases). TRBV23-1 is an ORF, with its function uncertain. The CDR3 loop spans 14 amino acids. V was clipped by 8 bases and J by 1 base, with 11 bases between them.

This chain joins TRBV3-1 (or the pseudogene TRBV3-2) and TRBJ1-3, with 10 bases lining up with TRBD1. In germline, CDR1 is LGHDT, CDR2 YNNKEL (reference sequence). The CDR3 contains 16 residues. Unmatched junction bases numbered 4, after V lost 4 bases and J lost 1 base. The CDR3 region is CASSPWTGGSGNTIYF. The CDR3 nucleotides are TGTGCCAGCAGCCCATGGACAGGGGGATCTGGAAACACCATATATTTT.

The chain is built from TRBV9 and TRBJ2-5; D not certain. V lost 0 bases to trimming and J lost 5 bases, with 11 bases between them. CDR1 and CDR2 from the germline V gene are SGDLS and YYNGEE. This CDR3 contains 14 residues. The CDR3 nucleotides are TGTGCCAGCAGCGTAGCGTCTTCCTTCGAGACCCAGTACTTC. Translating gives CASSVASSFETQYF.

V and J are TRBV5-1 and TRBJ1-2; D is ambiguous. Trimming took 6 bases from V and 2 from J, leaving 17 bases between them. The CDR3 runs to 15 residues. Germline CDR1 and CDR2: SGHRS and YFSETQ. CDR3 DNA sequence: TGCGCCAGCAACCCCTCTTCGACACCAAACTATGGCTACACCTTC. It is translated as CASNPSSTPNYGYTF.

This clone was found once. The DNA for the CDR3 is TGTGCCAGCAGCTTGGATTCGCAAGCGGGTGAAGCTTTCTTT. Protein product: CASSLDSQAGEAFF. This chain joins TRBV5-4 and TRBJ1-1; the D is unclear. The germline gives CDR1 SGHNT, CDR2 YYREEE (reference sequence). Trimming shortened V by 0 bases and J by 7 bases, and 13 bases separated the two germline ends. The CDR3 length is 14 residues.

The V call is TRBV9, the J call TRBJ2-3, with a possible D match to TRBD1 (5 bases). The germline CDR1 and CDR2 sequences are SGDLS and YYNGEE. The CDR3 length is 15 residues. The germline V and J ends were trimmed by 2 bases and 0 bases, with 10 bases remaining between them. CDR3 bases: TGTGCCAGCAGCGTCGGCAGGGAAAGCACAGATACGCAGTATTTT. Translated, it gives CASSVGRESTDTQYF.

V usage is TRBV28 and J usage is TRBJ2-1; D is unclear. Germline V gives CDR1 MDHEN, CDR2 SYDVKM. This CDR3 has 12 residues. Between the trimmed V and J ends, which lost 1 base and 10 bases, there was a span of 8 bases. The DNA of the CDR3 is TGTGCCAGCAGTTTATCCCCCCTGGAGCAGTTCTTC. Translation gives CASSLSPLEQFF.

The V and J genes are TRBV10-1 and TRBJ2-2; weak D call: TRBD1 (5 bases). This CDR3 has 12 residues. CDR1 is WNHNN and CDR2 is SYGVQD in the germline V gene (reference sequence). Written as DNA, the CDR3 is TGCGCATCAGGGCCGGGTACCGGGGAGCTGTTTTTT. Translation: CASGPGTGELFF.

The V gene is TRBV7-8, the J gene TRBJ1-2; a possible D gene is TRBD1 (5 bases). The CDR3 length is 15 residues. The V end lost 5 bases, the J end lost 4 bases, and 17 bases lay between the germline ends. Germline CDR1 is SGHVS and CDR2 is FQNEAQ. For the CDR3, the DNA is TGTGCCAGCAGCACCCGACAGTCAGGTAGCTATGGCTACACCTTC. Translated, it gives CASSTRQSGSYGYTF.

The V and J genes are TRBV2 and TRBJ1-5; TRBD1 matches at 11 bases. The length of the CDR3 is 17 residues. V shed 6 bases and J 0 bases; nucleotides not matched to a gene: 7. Germline CDR1 is SNHLY and CDR2 is FYNNEI. The CDR3 loop is CASRGTGGPISNQPQHF. CDR3 DNA sequence: TGTGCCAGCAGGGGGACAGGGGGTCCGATTAGCAATCAGCCCCAGCATTTT.

This clone has more than one count but fewer than ten. This chain connects TRBV5-4 to TRBJ1-1; 8 positions agree with TRBD1. The length of the CDR3 is 13 residues. CDR1 is SGHNT, CDR2 YYREEE, per germline (reference sequence). The V gene end was trimmed by 4 bases and the J gene end by 7 bases; junction bases not matched to a gene: 6. CDR3: CASSHAGQVEAFF. The CDR3 DNA is TGTGCCAGCAGCCACGCGGGACAGGTTGAAGCTTTCTTT.

This chain links TRBV7-8 with TRBJ2-6; D possibly corresponds to TRBD2 (7 bases). The length of the CDR3 is 19 residues. Trimming took 2 bases from V and 0 from J, leaving 17 bases between them. From germline, CDR1 is SGHVS and CDR2 FQNEAQ. In DNA form, the CDR3 reads TGTGCCAGCAGCTTAAAGGGGGGGCAGGGAGGCTCTGGGGCCAACGTCCTGACTTTC. It encodes CASSLKGGQGGSGANVLTF.

This chain links TRBV6-5 with TRBJ2-1; D possibly corresponds to TRBD2 (6 bases). The CDR3 contains 13 residues. V gave up 6 bases and J gave up 7 bases, with 13 bases separating them. Germline V lookup: CDR1 MNHEY, CDR2 SVGAGI. CDR3 nucleotides: TGTGCCAGCAGACCCGGGGGTCAGAATGAGCAGTTCTTC. It encodes CASRPGGQNEQFF.

This clone was counted a few times. The chain recombines TRBV18 with TRBJ2-6, with TRBD1 matching over 9 bases. CDR3 length: 16 residues. V lost 3 bases, J lost 0 bases, and 0 bases stayed unmatched. From germline, CDR1 is KGHSH and CDR2 LQKENI. The CDR3 nucleotides are TGTGCCAGCTCACCGACAGGGGGCTCTGGGGCCAACGTCCTGACTTTC. It encodes CASSPTGGSGANVLTF.

This clone occurred once. The rearrangement joins TRBV5-1 to TRBJ1-1; TRBD1 matches 7 bases. Germline values: CDR1 SGHRS, CDR2 YFSETQ. The CDR3 loop spans 13 amino acids. V shed 4 bases and J 6 bases; nucleotides not matched to a gene: 6. The CDR3 nucleotides are TGCGCCAGCAGCCCCTACAGGGGCGCTGAAGCTTTCTTT. Amino acids: CASSPYRGAEAFF. Together with reference TRBV5-1 and TRBJ1-1, the CDR3 gives the full variable domain: KAGVTQTPRYLIKTRGQQVTLSCSPISGHRSVSWYQQTPGQGLQFLFEYFSETQRNKGNFPGRFSGRQFSNSRSEMNVSTLELGDSALYLCASSPYRGAEAFFGQGTRLTVV.

V gene TRBV19 combines with J gene TRBJ2-3; a possible D gene is TRBD2 (5 bases). There are 16 residues in the CDR3. The germline gives CDR1 LNHDA, CDR2 SQIVND (reference sequence). V was clipped by 0 bases and J by 1 base, with 11 bases between them. This CDR3 reads CASSIDRGLGTDTQYF. The CDR3 DNA is TGTGCCAGTAGTATAGATCGAGGGCTGGGCACAGATACGCAGTATTTT.